The rows below give T cell receptor beta chains drawn from one sample of a study of Ad26.COV2.S vaccination and SARS-CoV-2 variants. The assay was immunoSEQ multiplex PCR, and TCRdb's table has in-frame clones only and misses some. In the table there are fewer than 500,000 clones, less than 95% of which are singletons. Specimen: peripheral blood, collected in a trial of Ad26.COV2.S vaccine versus placebo. Receptors were obtained from a person aged 18 to 65 who received the Ad26.COV2.S COVID-19 vaccine or a placebo. The CDR3 runs from the conserved cysteine through the conserved F or W. The D gene is left open where the match is weak. Size is omitted from some rows. Given values are once, few, many or a class for expanded clones.

abundance	d_gene	v_gene	j_gene	CDR3aa	CDR3nt
-	-	TRBV9	TRBJ2-2	CASSVSSGEISGELFF	TGTGCCAGCAGCGTTTCCTCAGGGGAAATTAGCGGGGAGCTGTTTTTT
-	-	TRBV7-9	TRBJ2-1	CASSSAREWSYNEQFF	TGTGCCAGCAGCAGTGCTCGGGAGTGGTCCTACAATGAGCAGTTCTTC
-	-	TRBV12-3/TRBV12-4	TRBJ1-2	CASSLTANYGYTF	TGTGCCAGCAGTCTAACAGCTAACTATGGCTACACCTTC
few	-	TRBV27	TRBJ1-5	CASSYDASGDQPQHF	TGTGCCAGCAGTTACGACGCGAGCGGGGATCAGCCCCAGCATTTT
-	-	TRBV28	TRBJ1-5	CASSLSGQPQHF	TGTGCCAGCAGTTTATCTGGTCAGCCCCAGCATTTT
once	-	TRBV7-9	TRBJ2-3	CASSLPPVPQYF	TGTGCCAGCAGCTTACCCCCAGTCCCTCAGTATTTT
once	TRBD2	TRBV15	TRBJ2-2	CATSTPRLAPNTGELFF	TGTGCCACCAGCACCCCCAGACTAGCGCCTAACACCGGGGAGCTGTTTTTT
once	TRBD1	TRBV6-2/TRBV6-3	TRBJ2-5	CASSQGTDEVETQYF	TGTGCCAGCAGTCAAGGGACAGACGAAGTGGAGACCCAGTACTTC
-	-	TRBV5-4	TRBJ2-2	CASSLPDQSTGELFF	TGTGCCAGCAGCTTGCCGGACCAGAGCACCGGGGAGCTGTTTTTT
once	TRBD2	TRBV19	TRBJ2-1	CASSVGLAGRRWNEQFF	TGTGCCAGTAGTGTGGGACTAGCGGGAAGGAGATGGAATGAGCAGTTCTTC
-	-	TRBV29-1	TRBJ2-2	CSGLQANTGELFF	TGCAGCGGCTTACAAGCGAACACCGGGGAGCTGTTTTTT
-	-	TRBV4-2	TRBJ1-1	CASSQDTNTEAFF	TGTGCCAGCAGCCAAGATACGAACACTGAAGCTTTCTTT
-	TRBD2	TRBV5-6	TRBJ2-7	CASSFGLAGGYEQYF	TGTGCCAGCAGCTTTGGCCTAGCGGGAGGGTACGAGCAGTACTTC
-	TRBD1	TRBV10-2	TRBJ2-3	CASSERDRGTHTQYF	TGCGCCAGCAGTGAGAGGGACAGGGGCACCCATACGCAGTATTTT
-	-	TRBV7-9	TRBJ2-1	CASSLESEINEQFF	TGTGCCAGCAGCTTAGAGTCGGAGATCAATGAGCAGTTCTTC
-	-	TRBV28	TRBJ2-6	CASSLMGETTGANVLTF	TGTGCCAGCAGTTTAATGGGTGAGACAACCGGGGCCAACGTCCTGACTTTC
-	-	TRBV27	TRBJ1-6	CASSSSLGNSPLHF	TGTGCCAGCAGTTCAAGCCTCGGTAATTCACCCCTCCACTTT
-	-	TRBV7-8	TRBJ2-7	CASSVRSFGFEQYF	TGTGCCAGCAGCGTAAGGTCTTTTGGTTTCGAGCAGTACTTC
-	TRBD1	TRBV7-6	TRBJ2-5	CASSLGQGAQETQYF	TGTGCCAGCAGCCTCGGACAGGGGGCTCAGGAGACCCAGTACTTC
-	-	TRBV19	TRBJ1-2	CASRSYGYTF	TGTGCCAGTAGATCCTATGGCTACACCTTC
-	-	TRBV6-6	TRBJ1-5	CASKGNQPQHF	TGTGCCAGCAAGGGTAATCAGCCCCAGCATTTT
-	-	TRBV5-1	TRBJ2-4	CASSLGGSRAGNIQYF	TGCGCCAGCAGCTTGGGAGGGTCCAGGGCAGGAAACATTCAGTACTTC
-	TRBD1	TRBV5-4	TRBJ2-5	CASTPGGHIQETQYF	TGTGCCAGCACCCCAGGGGGACACATCCAAGAGACCCAGTACTTC
-	-	TRBV28	TRBJ1-1	CASSAANTEAFF	TGTGCCAGCAGTGCAGCGAACACTGAAGCTTTCTTT
-	TRBD2	TRBV7-9	TRBJ2-5	CASSIAGEETQYF	TGTGCCAGCAGTATAGCGGGAGAAGAGACCCAGTACTTC
-	-	TRBV15	TRBJ1-1	CATSREGQSFYTEAFF	TGTGCCACCAGCAGAGAGGGCCAGTCGTTTTACACTGAAGCTTTCTTT
-	-	TRBV5-5	TRBJ2-7	CASSLTGVVPYEQYF	TGTGCCAGCAGCTTGACGGGAGTGGTCCCCTACGAGCAGTACTTC
-	-	TRBV4-1	TRBJ2-5	CASSQVDETQYF	TGCGCCAGCAGCCAAGTGGACGAGACCCAGTACTTC
-	-	TRBV5-5	TRBJ2-3	CASSLEVDTQYF	TGTGCCAGCAGCTTGGAGGTAGATACGCAGTATTTT
-	TRBD1	TRBV29-1	TRBJ1-3	CSVGPFRGEFGNTIYF	TGCAGCGTTGGGCCGTTCAGGGGGGAATTTGGAAACACCATATATTTT
-	TRBD1	TRBV5-6	TRBJ1-2	CASSRRGQGRNYGYTF	TGTGCCAGCAGCCGGAGGGGACAGGGTAGGAACTATGGCTACACCTTC
-	TRBD1	TRBV5-6	TRBJ1-6	CASSLGQGYNSPLHF	TGTGCCAGCAGCTTGGGACAGGGCTATAATTCACCCCTCCACTTT
once	-	TRBV6-1	TRBJ1-5	CASSEGNGYSYSNQPQHF	TGTGCCAGCAGTGAAGGCAACGGCTATAGCTATAGCAATCAGCCCCAGCATTTT
-	-	TRBV7-9	TRBJ2-5	CASSSVVTQYF	TGTGCCAGCAGCTCCGTGGTGACCCAGTACTTC
-	TRBD1	TRBV24-1	TRBJ1-4	CATSDTTGANEKLFF	TGTGCCACCAGTGATACAACAGGGGCTAATGAAAAACTGTTTTTT
-	TRBD2	TRBV28	TRBJ2-3	CASSLGGLADHTDTQYF	TGTGCCAGCAGTCTAGGGGGACTAGCGGATCACACAGATACGCAGTATTTT
few	TRBD2	TRBV6-2/TRBV6-3	TRBJ2-7	CASSTTSGAHYEQYF	TGTGCCAGCAGTACGACTAGCGGGGCCCACTACGAGCAGTACTTC
-	TRBD1	TRBV5-4	TRBJ2-1	CASSLDRGSYNEQFF	TGTGCCAGCAGCTTGGACAGGGGGTCCTACAATGAGCAGTTCTTC
-	-	TRBV7-9	TRBJ1-6	CASSAPRSRAGNSPLHF	TGTGCCAGCAGCGCTCCTAGGAGCAGGGCTGGGAATTCACCCCTCCACTTT
-	TRBD1	TRBV25-1	TRBJ2-3	CASRGQPTDTQYF	TGTGCCAGCCGGGGACAGCCCACAGATACGCAGTATTTT
-	-	TRBV4-2	TRBJ2-1	CASSQGGATYNEQFF	TGTGCCAGCAGCCAAGGGGGGGCTACTTACAATGAGCAGTTCTTC
-	TRBD1	TRBV14	TRBJ1-4	CASSHLDRDEKLFF	TGTGCCAGCAGCCACCTAGACAGGGATGAAAAACTGTTTTTT
-	TRBD1	TRBV29-1	TRBJ1-1	CSVEDFWDRGRRKAFF	TGCAGCGTTGAAGACTTTTGGGACAGGGGGCGGCGAAAGGCTTTCTTT
few	-	TRBV28	TRBJ1-3	CAISGDSGNTIYF	TGTGCCATTTCGGGTGACTCTGGAAACACCATATATTTT
-	-	TRBV24-1	TRBJ2-5	CATRSRGMETQYF	TGTGCCACCAGGTCACGGGGGATGGAGACCCAGTACTTC